This T cell receptor beta chain was obtained from a study of breast tumors, draining lymph nodes, adjacent tissues. Regarding the study as a whole: Compared with basal-like, luminal-like tumors shared significantly more repertoire with nontumor tissue. Tumor repertoires ranked between lymph nodes and nontumor tissue in diversity, with V and J gene preferences. Most tumor T cells seemingly derive from lymph node, then expand in tumor. That most tumor T cells come from lymph nodes remained unproven.

Axillary draining lymph nodes of breast cancer patients supplied the node samples. TCRdb reanalysed the multiplex PCR reads using MiXCR and keeps one entry per CDR3 protein. In the table there are approximately 190,000 distinct CDR3 sequences, approximately 31% of which are singletons. As for this clonotype: The antigen is unknown.

V was pared by 9 bases and J by 0 bases, with 7 bases of the junction left unmatched. This CDR3 comprises 15 residues. CDR1 and CDR2 (germline): KGHDR, SFDVKD. Sequenced material: axillary lymph node tissue. The chain employs TRBV24-1 and TRBJ1-3; 7 positions match TRBD1. This TCR was recovered from a female donor with breast cancer. Some clones in this sample may be carry-over from other donors' samples. CDR3: CATQGGPSSGNTIYF. CDR3 DNA: TGTGCCACCCAAGGGGGCCCGAGCTCTGGAAACACCATATATTTT.